This TCR beta chain emerged from a study of blood T cell repertoires in COVID-19. Study at large: COVID-19 samples collected from the United States, Italy and Spain covered acute and convalescent phases. T cells, B-cell-depleted T cells, or PBMCs provided the cDNA or gDNA that served as material.

Followed longitudinally, the Seattle patients had been enrolled during active infection. This CDR3 has 13 amino acids. Germline CDR1 is MDHEN and CDR2 is SYDVKM. Trimming removed 9 bases from V and 3 bases from J, with 9 bases in between. In the study's own analysis: From reference gene primer amplification, estimates of nucleated cell counts were derived. Some clones are missing from TCRdb's copy, which holds only in-frame ones; the method was immunoSEQ multiplex PCR. That table supplies the V and J calls and clone size; D and trimming were determined from the DNA. The data hold approximately 250,000 clones, with over 75% observed a single time.

The V and J genes are TRBV28 and TRBJ1-6, with D hard to call. The origin of this receptor is a man between 45 and 60 years old with COVID-19, enrolled during active disease. Sequenced material: peripheral blood. CDR3 loop: CASGGNYNSPLHF. Here the CDR3 DNA reads TGTGCCAGTGGAGGAAACTATAATTCACCCCTCCACTTT.